This TCR beta chain stems from a study of early T cells in non-severe SARS-CoV-2 infection. Study summary: Investigators sequenced bulk RNA drawn from unsorted whole blood, and chains remained unpaired.

The TCR library protocol attached unique molecular identifiers to the individual cDNA molecules. One entry per CDR3 protein, called by TCRdb with MiXCR from the 5' RACE reads. This table has tens of thousands of distinct CDR3 sequences, roughly 12% appearing once. The sample holds many counts of this clonotype. As yet, its antigen is unknown. General study results and limits: Matching with VDJdb favored anti-spike CD8 responses (missing private and CD4 specificities).

The CDR3 totals 15 residues. Trimming left V 3 bases short and J 5 bases short, with 17 bases between. Germline assignment: CDR1 LGHDT and CDR2 YNNKEL (reference sequence). The rearrangement joins TRBV3-1 to TRBJ2-7, with D perhaps TRBD1 (6 bases). The specimen sequenced was whole blood. This receptor was taken from an adult who was a healthcare worker with PCR-confirmed SARS-CoV-2 infection or an uninfected control (not recorded which). This CDR3 reads CASSQMTGAGHEQYF. As DNA, the CDR3 is TGTGCCAGCAGCCAGATGACAGGAGCTGGCCACGAGCAGTACTTC.